These T cell receptor beta chains were read from a single sample in a study of beta chain features in type 1 diabetes. Profiled with immunoSEQ multiplex PCR; TCRdb holds only in-frame clones, not every one. This sample carries more than 250,000 clones, around 21% of them seen once, and the ten largest clones take around 0.029%. Sequencing used naive CD4+ T cells from blood. These receptor sequences come from a woman aged 40 to 55 with type 1 diabetes. Both conserved end residues are part of each CDR3. The D gene is left open where the match is weak. The size field is filled for only some rows; it gives once, few, many or a size class.

>TRBD2|.|16|TRBJ2-7|TRBV7-2
CASKTGPAGENGEQYF
TGTGCCAGCAAAACGGGTCCAGCGGGAGAGAACGGCGAGCAGTACTTC
>.|few|14|TRBJ1-5|TRBV2
CASSEALNQWPQHF
TGTGCCAGCAGTGAAGCACTAAATCAATGGCCCCAGCATTTT
>.|.|15|TRBJ2-3|TRBV7-2
CASSPKRSVTDTQYF
TGTGCCAGCAGCCCAAAGAGGAGCGTCACAGATACGCAGTATTTT
>TRBD1|.|14|TRBJ1-4|TRBV9
CASSLGQTNEKLFF
TGTGCCAGCAGCCTGGGACAGACTAATGAAAAACTGTTTTTT
>.|.|13|TRBJ1-1|TRBV7-9
CASSPRTGTEAFF
TGTGCCAGCAGCCCCAGGACGGGGACTGAAGCTTTCTTT
>.|few|13|TRBJ1-1|TRBV10-3
CAISEPGARGAFF
TGTGCCATCAGTGAGCCAGGGGCCCGGGGAGCTTTCTTT
>.|.|19|TRBJ2-1|TRBV7-8
CASSLRPGRSGPFGDEQFF
TGTGCCAGCAGCTTACGGCCCGGTCGGAGCGGGCCTTTTGGGGATGAGCAGTTCTTC
>.|.|11|TRBJ1-1|TRBV2
CASSGSGAAFF
TGTGCCAGCAGTGGGAGCGGGGCTGCTTTCTTT
>.|few|12|TRBJ1-1|TRBV29-1
CSVAAGGAEAFF
TGCAGCGTTGCCGCGGGAGGGGCTGAAGCTTTCTTT
>.|few|14|TRBJ2-6|TRBV7-3
CASSPVIGANVLTF
TGTGCCAGCAGCCCAGTGATCGGGGCCAACGTCCTGACTTTC
>.|.|15|TRBJ1-5|TRBV18
CASSPTRVEGQPQHF
TGTGCCAGCTCACCAACCCGGGTGGAGGGTCAGCCCCAGCATTTT
>TRBD2|.|15|TRBJ2-1|TRBV5-4
CASSIAGVQGNEQFF
TGTGCCAGCAGCATAGCGGGAGTCCAAGGGAATGAGCAGTTCTTC
>TRBD1|.|13|TRBJ2-1|TRBV11-3
CASSLTGGNEQFF
TGTGCCAGCAGCTTAACAGGGGGCAATGAGCAGTTCTTC
>TRBD2|.|16|TRBJ2-5|TRBV9
CASSVAGGGTGETQYF
TGTGCCAGCAGCGTAGCGGGAGGAGGCACGGGGGAGACCCAGTACTTC
>TRBD2|few|17|TRBJ2-2|TRBV29-1
CSVEDGALAGNTGELFF
TGCAGCGTTGAAGATGGGGCACTAGCGGGGAACACCGGGGAGCTGTTTTTT
>TRBD1|few|15|TRBJ1-1|TRBV25-1
CASSDPRGPNTEAFF
TGTGCCAGCAGTGACCCAAGGGGGCCGAACACTGAAGCTTTCTTT
>TRBD2|.|15|TRBJ2-7|TRBV28
CASYLSGVGAYEQYF
TGTGCCAGCTACCTCAGCGGGGTAGGCGCCTACGAGCAGTACTTC
>.|few|16|TRBJ1-1|TRBV5-1
CASSAAVGAVNTEAFF
TGCGCCAGCAGCGCCGCCGTTGGGGCTGTGAACACTGAAGCTTTCTTT
>TRBD1|few|18|TRBJ2-7|TRBV4-3
CASSQDSPGTAYSYEQYF
TGCGCCAGCAGCCAAGACTCTCCCGGGACAGCTTATTCCTACGAGCAGTACTTC
>.|few|13|TRBJ2-7|TRBV7-2
CASSSQGKIEQYF
TGTGCCAGCAGCTCACAGGGTAAGATCGAGCAGTACTTC
>TRBD1|.|16|TRBJ2-3|TRBV19
CASRGKTGGRTDTQYF
TGTGCCAGTAGGGGGAAAACAGGGGGCCGCACAGATACGCAGTATTTT
>.|few|13|TRBJ1-2|TRBV5-4
CASSLDTVYGYTF
TGTGCCAGCAGCCTCGACACCGTTTATGGCTACACCTTC
>.|.|12|TRBJ1-1|TRBV28
CASRSENTEAFF
TGTGCCAGCAGGTCAGAGAACACTGAAGCTTTCTTT
>TRBD2|few|15|TRBJ2-3|TRBV29-1
CSAGLAGGPTDTQYF
TGCAGCGCAGGACTAGCGGGGGGGCCCACAGATACGCAGTATTTT
>TRBD1|once|14|TRBJ1-5|TRBV19
CASSTTGGAQPQHF
TGTGCCAGTAGTACGACAGGGGGGGCTCAGCCCCAGCATTTT
>.|.|13|TRBJ1-2|TRBV4-1
CASSQSGPGGYTF
TGCGCCAGCAGCCAATCAGGGCCCGGTGGCTACACCTTC
>.|.|16|TRBJ1-2|TRBV5-1
CASSLVLRSARGGYTF
TGCGCCAGCAGCTTGGTTTTAAGGAGTGCCCGAGGGGGCTACACCTTC
>TRBD1|.|13|TRBJ2-5|TRBV27
CASSQRGRETQYF
TGTGCCAGCAGTCAGAGGGGGCGGGAGACCCAGTACTTC
>.|.|15|TRBJ1-2|TRBV6-5
CASSSPREDNYGYTF
TGTGCCAGCAGTTCTCCCAGGGAGGACAACTATGGCTACACCTTC
>TRBD1|few|15|TRBJ2-2|TRBV6-1
CASRRDRANTGELFF
TGTGCCAGCAGGCGGGACAGGGCGAACACCGGGGAGCTGTTTTTT
>.|.|15|TRBJ2-1|TRBV30
CAWVVGTSPYNEQFF
TGTGCCTGGGTCGTGGGCACTAGCCCCTACAATGAGCAGTTCTTC
>.|few|15|TRBJ1-1|TRBV4-2
CASSQDPRPNTEAFF
TGTGCCAGCAGCCAAGATCCGCGGCCAAACACTGAAGCTTTCTTT
>TRBD1|few|13|TRBJ1-6|TRBV18
CASSRGQASPLHF
TGTGCCAGCTCACGAGGACAGGCTTCACCCCTCCACTTT
>.|.|15|TRBJ2-4|TRBV5-1
CASSLMEGAMDIQYF
TGCGCCAGCAGCTTGATGGAGGGGGCAATGGACATTCAGTACTTC
>TRBD1|few|17|TRBJ2-5|TRBV7-3
CASSLGSGGGGMETQYF
TGTGCCAGCAGCTTAGGGTCAGGGGGTGGTGGGATGGAGACCCAGTACTTC
>TRBD2|few|15|TRBJ2-1|TRBV9
CASSLTSGVNNEQFF
TGTGCCAGCAGCCTTACTAGCGGGGTTAACAATGAGCAGTTCTTC
>.|.|14|TRBJ1-2|TRBV5-1
CASSLDEGRRGYTF
TGCGCCAGCAGCTTGGACGAGGGCAGACGCGGCTACACCTTC
>.|.|15|TRBJ2-2|TRBV28
CASSWVQGNTGELFF
TGTGCCAGCAGTTGGGTCCAGGGAAACACCGGGGAGCTGTTTTTT
>.|few|14|TRBJ1-2|TRBV2
CASRGGALAYGYTF
TGTGCCAGCAGAGGGGGGGCGCTGGCCTATGGCTACACCTTC
>.|.|14|TRBJ1-1|TRBV10-3
CAISTDRMNTEAFF
TGTGCCATCAGTACCGACAGGATGAACACTGAAGCTTTCTTT
>.|.|13|TRBJ2-5|TRBV9
CASSVNQQETQYF
TGTGCCAGCAGCGTAAATCAACAGGAGACCCAGTACTTC
>.|.|10|TRBJ2-7|TRBV20-1
CSASSYEQYF
TGCAGTGCCAGCTCCTACGAGCAGTACTTC
>TRBD1|few|15|TRBJ1-1|TRBV5-4
CASSLGTGENTEAFF
TGTGCCAGCAGCTTGGGGACAGGGGAGAACACTGAAGCTTTCTTT
>.|.|15|TRBJ2-7|TRBV4-1
CASSQGTVGSYEQYF
TGCGCCAGCAGCCAAGGGACAGTTGGAAGCTACGAGCAGTACTTC
>.|.|13|TRBJ1-1|TRBV2
CASVSEKNTEAFF
TGTGCCTCGGTTTCGGAGAAGAACACTGAAGCTTTCTTT
>.|.|15|TRBJ2-5|TRBV7-6
CASSLEGGPGETQYF
TGTGCCAGCAGCTTAGAGGGGGGGCCGGGAGAGACCCAGTACTTC
>.|.|12|TRBJ2-5|TRBV29-1
CSVDRQQETQYF
TGCAGCGTTGACCGACAACAAGAGACCCAGTACTTC
>.|few|13|TRBJ2-3|TRBV29-1
CSVDGGSTDTQYF
TGCAGCGTTGACGGCGGAAGCACAGATACGCAGTATTTT
>.|.|13|TRBJ2-2|TRBV5-1
CASSLDPTGELFF
TGCGCCAGCAGCTTGGATCCTACCGGGGAGCTGTTTTTT
>.|.|13|TRBJ1-1|TRBV5-1
CASSLRGNTEAFF
TGCGCCAGCAGCTTGCGGGGGAACACTGAAGCTTTCTTT
>TRBD2|.|17|TRBJ2-3|TRBV30
CAWSSELSGSLTDTQYF
TGTGCCTGGAGTAGTGAGCTCAGCGGGAGTCTAACAGATACGCAGTATTTT